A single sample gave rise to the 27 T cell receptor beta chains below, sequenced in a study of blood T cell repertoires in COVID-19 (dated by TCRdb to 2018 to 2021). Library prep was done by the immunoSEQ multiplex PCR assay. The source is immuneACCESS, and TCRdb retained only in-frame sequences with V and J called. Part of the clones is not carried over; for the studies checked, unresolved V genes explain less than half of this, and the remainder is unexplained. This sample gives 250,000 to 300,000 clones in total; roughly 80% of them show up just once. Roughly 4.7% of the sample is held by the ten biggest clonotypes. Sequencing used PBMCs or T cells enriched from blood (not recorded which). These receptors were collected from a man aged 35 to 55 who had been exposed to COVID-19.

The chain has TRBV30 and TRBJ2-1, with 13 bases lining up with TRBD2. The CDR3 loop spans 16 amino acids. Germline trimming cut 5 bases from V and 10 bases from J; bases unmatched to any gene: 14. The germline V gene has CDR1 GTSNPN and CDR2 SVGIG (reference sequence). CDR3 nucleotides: TGTGCCTGGGCCCTGGGACTAGCGGGACCCTCAGGGGAGCAGTTCTTC. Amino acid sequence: CAWALGLAGPSGEQFF.

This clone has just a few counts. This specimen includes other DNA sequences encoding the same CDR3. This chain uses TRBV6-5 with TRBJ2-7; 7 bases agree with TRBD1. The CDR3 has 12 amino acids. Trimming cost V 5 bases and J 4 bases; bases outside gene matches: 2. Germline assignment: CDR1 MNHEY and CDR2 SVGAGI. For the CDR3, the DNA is TGTGCCAGCAGTAGACAGGGTTACGAGCAGTACTTC. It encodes CASSRQGYEQYF.

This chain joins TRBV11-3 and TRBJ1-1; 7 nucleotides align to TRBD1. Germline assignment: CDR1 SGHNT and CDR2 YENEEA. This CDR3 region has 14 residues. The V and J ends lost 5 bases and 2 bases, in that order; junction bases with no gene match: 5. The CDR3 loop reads CASSKQGRNTEAFF. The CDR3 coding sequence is TGTGCCAGCAGCAAACAGGGGCGAAACACTGAAGCTTTCTTT.

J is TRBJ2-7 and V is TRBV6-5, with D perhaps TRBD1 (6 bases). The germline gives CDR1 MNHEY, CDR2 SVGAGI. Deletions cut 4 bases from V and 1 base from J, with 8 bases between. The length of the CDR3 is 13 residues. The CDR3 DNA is TGTGCCAGCAGTTCTGGACAGTCCTACGAGCAGTACTTC. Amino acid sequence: CASSSGQSYEQYF.

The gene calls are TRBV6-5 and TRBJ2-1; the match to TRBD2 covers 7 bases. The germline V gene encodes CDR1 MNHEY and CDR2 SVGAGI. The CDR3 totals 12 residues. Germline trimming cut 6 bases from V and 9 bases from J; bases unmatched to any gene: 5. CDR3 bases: TGTGCCAGCAGCAGGACTAGGGGTGAGCAGTTCTTC. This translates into CASSRTRGEQFF.

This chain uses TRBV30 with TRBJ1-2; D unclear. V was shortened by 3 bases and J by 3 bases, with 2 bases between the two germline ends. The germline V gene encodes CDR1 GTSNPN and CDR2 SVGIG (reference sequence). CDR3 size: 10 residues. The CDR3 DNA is TGTGCCTGGAGCGACTATGGCTACACCTTC. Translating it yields CAWSDYGYTF.

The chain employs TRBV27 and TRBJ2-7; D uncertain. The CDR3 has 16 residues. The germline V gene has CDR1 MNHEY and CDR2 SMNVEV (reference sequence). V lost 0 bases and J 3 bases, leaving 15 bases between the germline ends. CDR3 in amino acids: CASSLSWVGGNYEQYF. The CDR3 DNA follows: TGTGCCAGCAGTTTATCGTGGGTTGGCGGAAACTACGAGCAGTACTTC.

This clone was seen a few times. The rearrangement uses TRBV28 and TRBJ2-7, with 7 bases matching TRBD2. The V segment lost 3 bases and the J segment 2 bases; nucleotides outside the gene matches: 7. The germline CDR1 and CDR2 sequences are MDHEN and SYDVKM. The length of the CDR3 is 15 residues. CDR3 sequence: CASSFVSSGTYEQYF. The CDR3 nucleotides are TGTGCCAGCAGTTTTGTGTCTAGCGGTACCTACGAGCAGTACTTC.

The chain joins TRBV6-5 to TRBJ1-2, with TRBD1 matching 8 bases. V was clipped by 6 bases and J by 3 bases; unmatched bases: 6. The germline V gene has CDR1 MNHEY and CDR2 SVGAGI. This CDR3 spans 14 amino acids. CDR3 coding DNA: TGTGCCAGCAGGAAGACAGGGGTGGACTATGGCTACACCTTC. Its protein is CASRKTGVDYGYTF.

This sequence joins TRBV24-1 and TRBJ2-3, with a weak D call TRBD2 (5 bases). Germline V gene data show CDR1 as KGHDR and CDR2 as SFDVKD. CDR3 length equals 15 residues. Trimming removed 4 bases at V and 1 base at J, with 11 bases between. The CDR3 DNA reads TGTGCCACCAGTGACCCTAGCCCCGGCACAGATACGCAGTATTTT. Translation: CATSDPSPGTDTQYF.

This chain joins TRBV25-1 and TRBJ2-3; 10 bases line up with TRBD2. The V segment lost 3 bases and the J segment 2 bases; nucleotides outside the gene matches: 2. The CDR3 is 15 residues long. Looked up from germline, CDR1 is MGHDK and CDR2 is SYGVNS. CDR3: CASSDSGRITDTQYF. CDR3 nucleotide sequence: TGTGCCAGCAGTGATAGCGGGAGGATCACAGATACGCAGTATTTT.

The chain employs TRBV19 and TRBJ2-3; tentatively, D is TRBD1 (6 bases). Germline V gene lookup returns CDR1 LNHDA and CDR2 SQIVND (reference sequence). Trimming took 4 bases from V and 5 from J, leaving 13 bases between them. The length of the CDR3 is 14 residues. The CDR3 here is CASSTTGTIDTQYF. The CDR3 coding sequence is TGTGCCAGTAGTACCACCGGGACAATAGATACGCAGTATTTT.

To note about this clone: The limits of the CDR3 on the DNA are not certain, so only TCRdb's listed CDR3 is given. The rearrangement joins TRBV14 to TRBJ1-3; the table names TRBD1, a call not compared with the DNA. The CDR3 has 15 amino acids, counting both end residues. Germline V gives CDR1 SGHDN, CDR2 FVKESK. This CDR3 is CASSLRARGGNTIYF.

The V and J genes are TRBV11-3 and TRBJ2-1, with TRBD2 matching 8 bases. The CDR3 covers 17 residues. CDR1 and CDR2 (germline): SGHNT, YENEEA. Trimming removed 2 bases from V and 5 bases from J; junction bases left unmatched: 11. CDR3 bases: TGTGCCAGCAGCTTAACTAGCGGCGACAGCCATAACAATGAGCAGTTCTTC. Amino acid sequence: CASSLTSGDSHNNEQFF.

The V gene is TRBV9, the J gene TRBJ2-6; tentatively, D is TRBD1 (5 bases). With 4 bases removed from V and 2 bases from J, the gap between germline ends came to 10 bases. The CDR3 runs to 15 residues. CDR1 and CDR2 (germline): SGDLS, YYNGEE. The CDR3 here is CASSQAGTGANVLTF. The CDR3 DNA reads TGTGCCAGCAGCCAAGCAGGGACTGGGGCCAACGTCCTGACTTTC. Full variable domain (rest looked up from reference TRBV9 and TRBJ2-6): DSGVTQTPKHLITATGQRVTLRCSPRSGDLSVYWYQQSLDQGLQFLIQYYNGEERAKGNILERFSAQQFPDLHSELNLSSLELGDSALYFCASSQAGTGANVLTFGAGSRLTVL.

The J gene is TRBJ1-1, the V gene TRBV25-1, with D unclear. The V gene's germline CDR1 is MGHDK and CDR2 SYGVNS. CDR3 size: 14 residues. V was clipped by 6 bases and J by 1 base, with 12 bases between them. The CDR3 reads CASSSQAPNTEAFF. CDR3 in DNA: TGTGCCAGCAGCTCCCAGGCTCCGAACACTGAAGCTTTCTTT.

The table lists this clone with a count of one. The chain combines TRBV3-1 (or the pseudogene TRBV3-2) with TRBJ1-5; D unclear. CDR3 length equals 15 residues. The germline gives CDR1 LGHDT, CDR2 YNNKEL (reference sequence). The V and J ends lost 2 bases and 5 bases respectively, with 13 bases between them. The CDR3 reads CASSQRGTLDQPQHF. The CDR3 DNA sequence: TGTGCCAGCAGCCAAAGAGGAACATTGGATCAGCCCCAGCATTTT.

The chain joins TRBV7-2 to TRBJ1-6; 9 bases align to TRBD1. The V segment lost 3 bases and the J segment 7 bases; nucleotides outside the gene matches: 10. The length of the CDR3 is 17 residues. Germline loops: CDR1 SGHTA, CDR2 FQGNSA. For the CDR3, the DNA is TGTGCCAGCAGCTTGAGGGGGACAGGGACGACGAATTCACCCCTCCACTTT. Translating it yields CASSLRGTGTTNSPLHF. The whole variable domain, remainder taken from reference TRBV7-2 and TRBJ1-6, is GAGVSQSPSNKVTEKGKDVELRCDPISGHTALYWYRQSLGQGLEFLIYFQGNSAPDKSGLPSDRFSAERTGGSVSTLTIQRTQQEDSAVYLCASSLRGTGTTNSPLHFGNGTRLTVT.

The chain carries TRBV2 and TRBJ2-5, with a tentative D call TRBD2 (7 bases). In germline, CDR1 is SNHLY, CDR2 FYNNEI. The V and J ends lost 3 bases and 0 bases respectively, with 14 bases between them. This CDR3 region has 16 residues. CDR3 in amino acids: CASSENRGGYQETQYF. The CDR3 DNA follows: TGTGCCAGCAGTGAGAATAGGGGGGGGTACCAAGAGACCCAGTACTTC.

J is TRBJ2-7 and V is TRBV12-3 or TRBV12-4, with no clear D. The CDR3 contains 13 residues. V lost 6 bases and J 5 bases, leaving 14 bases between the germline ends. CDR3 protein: CASSPPRLDEQYF. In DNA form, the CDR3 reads TGTGCCAGCAGCCCCCCACGGTTGGACGAGCAGTACTTC.

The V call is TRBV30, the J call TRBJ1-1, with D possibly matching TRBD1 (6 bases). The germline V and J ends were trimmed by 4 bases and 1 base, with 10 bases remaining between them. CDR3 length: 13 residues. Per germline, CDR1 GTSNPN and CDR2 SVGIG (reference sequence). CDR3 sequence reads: CAWTRGPNTEAFF. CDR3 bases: TGTGCCTGGACCAGGGGCCCGAACACTGAAGCTTTCTTT.

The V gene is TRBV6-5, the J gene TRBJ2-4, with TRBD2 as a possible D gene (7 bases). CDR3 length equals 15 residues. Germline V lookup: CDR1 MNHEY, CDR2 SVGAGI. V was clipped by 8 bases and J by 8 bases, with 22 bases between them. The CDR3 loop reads CASASAGAGSDIQYF. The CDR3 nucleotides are TGTGCCAGCGCATCTGCGGGGGCGGGGTCGGACATTCAGTACTTC.

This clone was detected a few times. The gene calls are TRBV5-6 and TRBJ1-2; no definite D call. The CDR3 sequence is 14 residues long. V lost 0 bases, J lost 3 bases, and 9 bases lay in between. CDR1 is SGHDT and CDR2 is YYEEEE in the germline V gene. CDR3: CASSLGLKDYGYTF. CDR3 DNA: TGTGCCAGCAGCTTGGGACTGAAAGACTATGGCTACACCTTC.

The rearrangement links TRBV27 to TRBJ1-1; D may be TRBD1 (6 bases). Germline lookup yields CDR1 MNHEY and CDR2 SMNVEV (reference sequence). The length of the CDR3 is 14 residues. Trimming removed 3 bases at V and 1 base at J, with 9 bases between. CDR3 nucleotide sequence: TGTGCCAGCAGTTTCCTACAGGGGAACACTGAAGCTTTCTTT. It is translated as CASSFLQGNTEAFF.

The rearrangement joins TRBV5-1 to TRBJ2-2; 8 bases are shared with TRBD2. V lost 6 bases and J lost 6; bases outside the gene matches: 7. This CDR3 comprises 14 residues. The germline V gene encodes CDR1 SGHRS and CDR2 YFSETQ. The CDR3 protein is CASIRTGGAGELFF. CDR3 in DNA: TGCGCCAGCATCCGGACGGGAGGGGCCGGGGAGCTGTTTTTT. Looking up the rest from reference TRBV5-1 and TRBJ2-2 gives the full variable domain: KAGVTQTPRYLIKTRGQQVTLSCSPISGHRSVSWYQQTPGQGLQFLFEYFSETQRNKGNFPGRFSGRQFSNSRSEMNVSTLELGDSALYLCASIRTGGAGELFFGEGSRLTVL.

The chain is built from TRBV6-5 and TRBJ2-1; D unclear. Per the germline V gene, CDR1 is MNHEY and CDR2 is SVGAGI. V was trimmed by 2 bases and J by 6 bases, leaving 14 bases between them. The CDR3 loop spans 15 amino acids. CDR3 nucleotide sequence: TGTGCCAGCAGTTACAGTGCGGTTTACCCCAATGAGCAGTTCTTC. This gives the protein CASSYSAVYPNEQFF.

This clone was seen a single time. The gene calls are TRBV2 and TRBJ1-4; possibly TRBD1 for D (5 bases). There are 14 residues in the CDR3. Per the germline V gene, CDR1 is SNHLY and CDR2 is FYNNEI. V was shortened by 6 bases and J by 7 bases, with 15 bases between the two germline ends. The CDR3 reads CASRPLGRGEKLFF. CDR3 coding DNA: TGTGCCAGCAGACCCCTCGGGAGGGGTGAAAAACTGTTTTTT.